This TCR beta chain was sequenced for a study of T cells after yellow fever vaccination. Via MiXCR, TCRdb re-called the 5' RACE reads, giving one row per CDR3 protein. The sample lists about 360,000 distinct CDR3 sequences, under 7.5% occurring once. Germline V gene data show CDR1 as LGHNA and CDR2 as YSLEER. J lost 6 bases, V lost 3 bases, and 15 bases had no gene match. The CDR3 is 17 residues long. This clonotype has only a few counts. This receptor was identified in a man in his thirties or forties who received the YFV17D yellow fever vaccine. The specimen comprised PBMCs, sampled 5 days after the yellow fever booster vaccination. The V gene is TRBV4-3, the J gene TRBJ2-7; 9 bases line up with TRBD2. The CDR3, as DNA: TGCGCCAGCAGCCAGTTGCCATTGGGGACTAGCCCGGTCGAGCAGTACTTC. Translated: CASSQLPLGTSPVEQYF.